The following is a TCR beta chain sequence with its context. This clonotype has just a few counts. Its antigen is currently not known. No much larger clone exists at a distance of one base, and base qualities are not known. For this chain, trimming is 4 bases at the V end and 5 bases at the J end, and the number of junction bases without a gene match is 9. In the germline V gene, CDR1 corresponds to LGHNA and CDR2 to YNFKEQ. From the cysteine up to the phenylalanine, the CDR3 has a length of 16 residues. Of the read, only the CDR3 DNA is kept; its 48 bases are in frame from base 1. This sample is part of a study of T cells after yellow fever vaccination (dated by TCRdb to between 2017 and 2020). Study-level background: The SMART-Seq v4 Ultra Low Input RNA kit was used to prepare libraries from fractions with low cell numbers. To follow T-cell clones before and after both primary and booster YFV17D yellow fever vaccination, bulk TCR alpha and beta repertoires underwent longitudinal sequencing. Blood was drawn at multiple timepoints before and after primary and secondary immunization, with bulk PBMC replicates and cell subsets isolated. Two healthy male donors made up the cohort, one aged 18 to 29 years and the other aged 30 to 40 years. Overall study results and their limits: Compared with the primary T-cell response, the secondary T-cell response was weaker but faster, peaking on day 5 rather than day 15. Because only two donors were included in the study, the extent to which the findings can be generalized is limited. Because abundant contaminating clonotypes from the bulk population could be contained in FACS-sorted repertoires, computational filtering was required. A small fraction of clonotypes showed up in both the CD4 and CD8 compartments, probably as a result of convergent recombination. After the booster, most of the clones that had expanded following primary vaccination were detected again (almost 98% of CD4 and more than 85% of CD8), which suggests that memory was broadly maintained.

TCR cDNA was synthesized by 5'RACE template switching, through which a universal primer site and unique molecular identifiers were introduced. Priming of cDNA synthesis was performed from both the TCR alpha and TCR beta constant segments. Libraries were amplified in two PCR steps, with sample barcodes and sequencing adapters added in the second step. Sequencing of libraries was done on Illumina HiSeq 2500 (2x100 bp) or NovaSeq (2x150 bp). The source study handled its data this way. Demultiplexing of reads and collapsing into UMI consensus sequences were performed with MIGEC, and V(D)J alignment was carried out with MiXCR. Vaccine-responding clonotypes were identified with edgeR using replicate PBMC samples, with FDR below 0.01 and a log2 fold change above 5 up to day 15 being required. CD4 or CD8 identity was assigned to each bulk clonotype according to whether the clonotype was present at higher abundance in the sequenced CD4 repertoire or the sequenced CD8 repertoire. TCRdb trimmed the raw reads at Q25, called clones with MiXCR and kept productive beta chains. Records with the same CDR3 protein are collapsed into one entry carrying the most frequent genes and DNA. TCRdb's processing, not the authors' own work, is the source of the V and J calls. This sample lists under 550,000 distinct CDR3 sequences; just over 20% were detected once. The top ten clonotypes cover about 16% of the sample.

The sample's treatment or condition label, decoded: live attenuated yellow fever vaccine strain. At each blood-draw timepoint, two biological replicates of bulk PBMCs were collected. PBMCs were isolated from peripheral blood using a standard Ficoll-Paque protocol. RNA was extracted with TriZol from bulk PBMCs, CD4 and CD8 fractions, and dextramer-positive and dextramer-negative fractions. This receptor chain uses TRBV4-2 and TRBJ2-5; 11 junctional bases match TRBD2. This sequence originates from a young man who received the YFV17D yellow fever vaccine. The sequenced sample was PBMCs, obtained 20 to 25 days after the first yellow fever vaccination. The bases are TGTGCCAGCAGCCTGGTTAGCGGGGGGGCGTCGGAGACCCAGTACTTC. Translated, this gives CASSLVSGGASETQYF.